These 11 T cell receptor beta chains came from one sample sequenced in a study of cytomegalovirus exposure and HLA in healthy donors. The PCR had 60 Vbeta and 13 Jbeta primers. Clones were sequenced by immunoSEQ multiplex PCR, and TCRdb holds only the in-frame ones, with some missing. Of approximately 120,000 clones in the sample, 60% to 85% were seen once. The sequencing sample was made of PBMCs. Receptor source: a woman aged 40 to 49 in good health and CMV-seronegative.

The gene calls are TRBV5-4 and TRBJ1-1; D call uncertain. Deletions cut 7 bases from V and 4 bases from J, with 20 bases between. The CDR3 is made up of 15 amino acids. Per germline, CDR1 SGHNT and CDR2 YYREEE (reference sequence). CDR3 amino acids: CASSEGGPRGTEAFF. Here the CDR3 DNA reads TGTGCCAGCTCCGAAGGAGGGCCCCGGGGCACTGAAGCTTTCTTT.

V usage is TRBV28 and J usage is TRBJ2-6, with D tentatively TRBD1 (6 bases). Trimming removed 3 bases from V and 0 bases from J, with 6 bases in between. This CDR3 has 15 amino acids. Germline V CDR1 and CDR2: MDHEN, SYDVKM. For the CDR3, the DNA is TGTGCCAGCAGTTTCAGGGGCTCTGGGGCCAACGTCCTGACTTTC. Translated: CASSFRGSGANVLTF.

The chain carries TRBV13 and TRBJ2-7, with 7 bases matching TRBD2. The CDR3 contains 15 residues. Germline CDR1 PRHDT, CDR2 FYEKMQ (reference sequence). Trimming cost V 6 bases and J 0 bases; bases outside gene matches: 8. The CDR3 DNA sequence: TGTGCCAGCAGTTCCCGACTAGCTAGCTCCTACGAGCAGTACTTC. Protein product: CASSSRLASSYEQYF.

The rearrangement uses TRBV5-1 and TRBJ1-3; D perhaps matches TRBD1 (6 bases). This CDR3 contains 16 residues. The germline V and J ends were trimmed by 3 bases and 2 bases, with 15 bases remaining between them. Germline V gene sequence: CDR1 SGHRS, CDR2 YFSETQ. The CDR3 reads CASSSRPSGAGNTIYF. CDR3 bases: TGCGCCAGCAGCTCTAGGCCCTCAGGGGCTGGAAACACCATATATTTT.

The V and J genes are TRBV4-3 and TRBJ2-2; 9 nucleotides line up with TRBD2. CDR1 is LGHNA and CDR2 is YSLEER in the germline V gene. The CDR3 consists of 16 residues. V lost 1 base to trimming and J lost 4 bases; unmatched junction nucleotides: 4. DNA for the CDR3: TGCGCCAGCAGCCAAGTGACTAGCGGCCTCACCGGGGAGCTGTTTTTT. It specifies CASSQVTSGLTGELFF.

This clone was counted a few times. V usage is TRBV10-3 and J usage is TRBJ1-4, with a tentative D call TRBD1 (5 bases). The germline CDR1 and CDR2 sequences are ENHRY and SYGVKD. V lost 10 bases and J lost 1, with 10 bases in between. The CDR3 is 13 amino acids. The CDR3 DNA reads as TGTGCCACCGGGGGGGAAACTAATGAAAAACTGTTTTTT. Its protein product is CATGGETNEKLFF.

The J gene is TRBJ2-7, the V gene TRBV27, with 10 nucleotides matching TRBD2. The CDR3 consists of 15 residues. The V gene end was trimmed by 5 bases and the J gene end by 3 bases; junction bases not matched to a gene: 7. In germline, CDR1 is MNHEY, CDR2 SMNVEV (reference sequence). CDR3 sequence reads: CASSPLAGVNYEQYF. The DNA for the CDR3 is TGTGCCAGCAGTCCCCTAGCGGGAGTTAACTACGAGCAGTACTTC.

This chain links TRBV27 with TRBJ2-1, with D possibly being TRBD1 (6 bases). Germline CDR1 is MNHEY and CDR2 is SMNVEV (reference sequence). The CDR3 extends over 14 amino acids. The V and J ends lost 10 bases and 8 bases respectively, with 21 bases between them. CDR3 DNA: TGTGCCATTACTCCGAAGGGGGTTTATCATGAGCAGTTCTTC. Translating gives CAITPKGVYHEQFF.

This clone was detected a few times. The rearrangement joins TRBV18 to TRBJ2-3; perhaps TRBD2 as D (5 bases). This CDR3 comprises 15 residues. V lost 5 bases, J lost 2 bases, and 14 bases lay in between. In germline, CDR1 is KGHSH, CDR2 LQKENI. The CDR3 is CASSSDYLSTDTQYF. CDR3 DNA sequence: TGTGCCAGCTCATCAGACTATTTATCCACAGATACGCAGTATTTT.

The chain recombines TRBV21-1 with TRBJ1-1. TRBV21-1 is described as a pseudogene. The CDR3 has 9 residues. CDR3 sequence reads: CALNTEAFF. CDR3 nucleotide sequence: TGTGCCCTTAACACTGAAGCTTTCTTT.

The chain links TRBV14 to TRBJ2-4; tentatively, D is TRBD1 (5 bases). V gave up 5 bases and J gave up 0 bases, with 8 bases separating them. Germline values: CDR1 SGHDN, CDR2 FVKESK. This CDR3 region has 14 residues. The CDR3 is CASSSGLAKNIQYF. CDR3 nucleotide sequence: TGTGCCAGCAGCTCAGGGCTAGCCAAAAACATTCAGTACTTC.